The present T cell receptor beta chain was sequenced within a study of lymphopenia after photon versus proton radiotherapy. Germline V gene data show CDR1 as LNHDA and CDR2 as SQIVND (reference sequence). The CDR3 consists of 17 residues. V lost 2 bases and J 7 bases, leaving 23 bases between the germline ends. Remarks on this clone: Its specificity is unknown.

General study results and limits: Photon-treated patients lost naive T cells and TCR diversity; proton-treated stayed stable. Survival link was tested only in deceased patients; proton benefit remains a possibility.

The method was immunoSEQ multiplex PCR; TCRdb's version includes in-frame clones alone and lacks a portion of them. The table includes about 7,300 clones, around 92% detected once. Here the sequenced sample was peripheral blood, taken from a patient treated with photon-based radiotherapy. The chain links TRBV19 to TRBJ1-2, with no clear D. This clonotype originated in a woman in her 50s with cholangiocarcinoma. CDR3 bases: TGTGCCAGTAGTATATGGGTGAGTTACACGCTCGGGATTGGCTACACCTTC. Its protein is CASSIWVSYTLGIGYTF. The whole variable domain, remainder taken from reference TRBV19 and TRBJ1-2, is DGGITQSPKYLFRKEGQNVTLSCEQNLNHDAMYWYRQDPGQGLRLIYYSQIVNDFQKGDIAEGYSVSREKKESFPLTVTSAQKNPTAFYLCASSIWVSYTLGIGYTFGSGTRLTVV.